This T cell receptor (beta chain) was profiled in a study of T cells after yellow fever vaccination. Findings of the study overall: Most clones from primary vaccination resurfaced after the booster (about 96% CD4, around 90% CD8).

CDR1 and CDR2 from the germline V gene are SGHRS and YFSETQ. This CDR3 has 16 residues. V lost 0 bases and J 0 bases, leaving 10 bases between the germline ends. Template switching by 5'RACE produced TCR cDNA, adding a universal primer site and UMIs. TCRdb itself ran the 5' RACE reads through MiXCR, one entry per CDR3 protein. The data show approximately 90,000 distinct CDR3 sequences, with roughly 15% seen just once and around 24% held by the top ten. The sequences come from CD8+ T cells not binding an NS4B(214-222) dextramer, sorted from PBMCs, collected roughly 20 days after the first yellow fever vaccination. The J gene is TRBJ1-3, the V gene TRBV5-1; D unresolved. The sequence derives from a man between 18 and 29 years old who received the YFV17D yellow fever vaccine. CDR3 DNA: TGCGCCAGCAGCTTGGCAACTGATGTCTCTGGAAACACCATATATTTT. Translated, it gives CASSLATDVSGNTIYF.